The TCR beta chain described here comes from a study of technical replicates of blood from a few donors. Germline-derived CDR1 and CDR2 are GTSNPN and SVGIG (reference sequence). The CDR3 has 14 amino acids. V gave up 4 bases and J gave up 3 bases; unmatched junction bases: 3. Measured with immunoSEQ multiplex PCR; TCRdb has only the in-frame clones, and not every one. The data hold tens of thousands of clones, with 95% to 98% observed a single time. This clonotype was sampled from a human donor in good health. The sample comprised T cells isolated from PBMCs. The chain combines TRBV30 with TRBJ1-2, with 12 positions matching TRBD1. The chain's CDR3 is CAWTGTGGYYGYTF. The CDR3 DNA sequence: TGTGCCTGGACCGGGACAGGGGGCTACTATGGCTACACCTTC.